This T cell receptor (beta chain) comes out of a study of cytotoxic CD8 clonotypes in ibrutinib-treated CLL. Across the study: The subjects consisted of eleven to twelve relapsed/refractory and roughly 15 treatment-naive individuals, with around 17 IGHV unmutated. There were, on average, 255,043 productive templates and under 95,000 productive rearrangements per sample.

Generated by immunoSEQ multiplex PCR, the TCRdb table keeps only in-frame clones and is missing some. The sample shows around 330,000 clones, 67% of them seen only once. For TCR beta libraries, about 2 micrograms of genomic DNA were obtained from cryopreserved PBMCs. The TCR comes from a human donor with chronic lymphocytic leukemia. The sequenced sample was PBMCs, obtained after 36 months of ibrutinib treatment.

The CDR3 region has the DNA TGTGCCAGTAGGGCTAGCGGGAGTGATGAGCAGTTCTTC. Protein sequence: CASRASGSDEQFF. The chain employs TRBV19 and TRBJ2-1; 10 bases fit TRBD2. This CDR3 region has 13 residues. The V and J ends lost 6 bases and 8 bases, in that order; junction bases with no gene match: 4. The germline V gene encodes CDR1 LNHDA and CDR2 SQIVND (reference sequence).